Following are 13 T cell receptor beta chains from one sample sequenced in a study of shared T cell receptors in the human thymus (dated by TCRdb to about 2021). Library creation used the immunoSEQ multiplex PCR assay. The table was pulled from immuneACCESS by TCRdb, which kept in-frame rearrangements only. Such tables lose some clones; where checked, under half of the loss comes from unresolved V genes, and the rest has no known cause. The sample table holds hundreds of thousands of clones, of which more than 70% were seen once. The leading ten clones occupy roughly 0.0087% of the sample. These data were also filed under a second study, of human thymus T cells.

The specimen sequenced was thymocytes. The receptors derive from a boy in the first two years of life with a congenital heart defect. Donor details come from another sample of the same person, matched by shared clones.

In DNA form, the CDR3 reads TGTGCCAGCAGCTCGACAGGGATAACGGACACAGATACGCAGTATTTT. This gives the protein CASSSTGITDTDTQYF. The genes are TRBV7-2 and TRBJ2-3; 7 bases line up with TRBD1. Germline CDR1 is SGHTA and CDR2 is FQGNSA. With V trimmed by 4 bases and J by 2 bases, 9 bases remained unmatched. The length of the CDR3 is 16 residues.

The chain recombines TRBV2 with TRBJ1-1; the match to TRBD1 covers 7 bases. Germline assignment: CDR1 SNHLY and CDR2 FYNNEI. CDR3 length: 13 residues. J was trimmed by 11 bases and V by 6 bases; bases with no gene match: 12. DNA for the CDR3: TGTGCCAGCAGCCCTGACAGGGAACGCATGGCTTTCTTT. Its protein is CASSPDRERMAFF.

V gene TRBV5-6 combines with J gene TRBJ1-5; D unclear. Germline assignment: CDR1 SGHDT and CDR2 YYEEEE. The CDR3 consists of 14 residues. The V end was cut by 2 bases, the J end by 3 bases, with 9 bases between. CDR3 nucleotides: TGTGCCAGCAGCTTTAAACGGGACAATCAGCCCCAGCATTTT. This encodes CASSFKRDNQPQHF.

V gene TRBV5-1 combines with J gene TRBJ2-2; D gene unclear. Germline CDR1 is SGHRS and CDR2 is YFSETQ. Trimming left V 4 bases short and J 7 bases short, with 14 bases between. CDR3 length equals 14 residues. The DNA for the CDR3 is TGCGCCAGCAGCCGCCCCAGCGTGCGCGGGGAGCTGTTTTTT. It translates to CASSRPSVRGELFF.

This chain connects TRBV19 to TRBJ2-1; TRBD2 matches at 11 bases. This CDR3 is 17 amino acids long. With 3 bases clipped from V and 4 bases from J, the junction kept 8 bases outside the gene matches. Germline values: CDR1 LNHDA, CDR2 SQIVND (reference sequence). CDR3 in amino acids: CASSIPGLADPYNEQFF. Written as DNA, the CDR3 is TGTGCCAGTAGTATTCCGGGACTAGCGGATCCTTACAATGAGCAGTTCTTC.

The rearrangement uses TRBV4-3 and TRBJ2-5; 12 positions agree with TRBD2. The CDR3 extends over 19 amino acids. The J segment lost 5 bases and the V segment lost 4 bases, leaving 17 bases of the junction unmatched. Germline lookup yields CDR1 LGHNA and CDR2 YSLEER. In DNA form, the CDR3 reads TGCGCCAGCAGCCTAAGCGACCGGTCTAGCGGGGGGGCCCTGGAGACCCAGTACTTC. Translating it yields CASSLSDRSSGGALETQYF.

The chain carries TRBV15 and TRBJ2-3; 8 bases line up with TRBD2. Trimming removed 1 base from V and 2 bases from J; junction bases left unmatched: 11. The CDR3 spans 18 residues. In germline, CDR1 is LNHNV, CDR2 YYDKDF (reference sequence). Written as DNA, the CDR3 is TGTGCCACCAGCAGAGGCGGGGGGAACTTCCCCTCCACAGATACGCAGTATTTT. This sequence encodes CATSRGGGNFPSTDTQYF.

The gene calls are TRBV19 and TRBJ2-1; TRBD1 agrees at 7 bases. Germline CDR1 and CDR2: LNHDA and SQIVND (reference sequence). The CDR3 contains 15 residues. V dropped 10 bases and J dropped 6; count of bases not matched to a gene: 15. The CDR3, as DNA: TGTGCCACCGCATTAGGAACAGGGGCCTTCAATGAGCAGTTCTTC. As protein: CATALGTGAFNEQFF.

The chain has TRBV9 and TRBJ2-7, with 11 bases that match TRBD2. This CDR3 has 16 amino acids. Per the germline V gene, CDR1 is SGDLS and CDR2 is YYNGEE. V shed 0 bases, J shed 3 bases, and the junction held 5 bases outside the gene matches. The CDR3 nucleotides read TGTGCCAGCAGCGTAGCGCCTAGCGGGAGGATCTACGAGCAGTACTTC. It codes for CASSVAPSGRIYEQYF. The full variable domain, with the rest looked up from reference TRBV9 and TRBJ2-7, is DSGVTQTPKHLITATGQRVTLRCSPRSGDLSVYWYQQSLDQGLQFLIQYYNGEERAKGNILERFSAQQFPDLHSELNLSSLELGDSALYFCASSVAPSGRIYEQYFGPGTRLTVT.

The chain has TRBV28 and TRBJ2-1, with 7 positions matching TRBD2. Per germline, CDR1 MDHEN and CDR2 SYDVKM. The CDR3 is 15 amino acids. Trimming at V came to 1 base and at J to 3 bases, leaving 3 bases not matched to a gene. Written as DNA, the CDR3 is TGTGCCAGCAGTTTATTTCGGGGGGTCTACAATGAGCAGTTCTTC. Its protein product is CASSLFRGVYNEQFF.

The rearrangement uses TRBV29-1 and TRBJ2-5; D is possibly TRBD1 (5 bases). V lost 2 bases, J lost 4 bases, and 14 bases lay in between. Per germline, CDR1 SQVTM and CDR2 ANQGSEA. This CDR3 spans 14 amino acids. The CDR3 here is CSVERKGSRETQYF. The CDR3 coding sequence is TGCAGCGTTGAACGTAAGGGGTCGAGAGAGACCCAGTACTTC. Supplemented by reference TRBV29-1 and TRBJ2-5, the full variable domain reads SAVISQKPSRDICQRGTSLTIQCQVDSQVTMMFWYRQQPGQSLTLIATANQGSEATYESGFVIDKFPISRPNLTFSTLTVSNMSPEDSSIYLCSVERKGSRETQYFGPGTRLLVL.

The chain joins TRBV27 to TRBJ2-3; 10 bases agree with TRBD2. J lost 2 bases, V lost 0 bases, and 8 bases had no gene match. This CDR3 region has 18 residues. Germline V CDR1 and CDR2: MNHEY, SMNVEV (reference sequence). Here the CDR3 DNA reads TGTGCCAGCAGTTTATCGGTTAGAGCGGGAGGGCCCACAGATACGCAGTATTTT. This translates into CASSLSVRAGGPTDTQYF.

The chain has TRBV28 and TRBJ1-1; 9 positions match TRBD1. Per the germline V gene, CDR1 is MDHEN and CDR2 is SYDVKM. V dropped 6 bases and J dropped 0; count of bases not matched to a gene: 11. This CDR3 comprises 17 residues. In DNA, the CDR3 is TGTGCCAGCAGGACACAGGGGGCGAAAGGCATGAACACTGAAGCTTTCTTT. Its protein is CASRTQGAKGMNTEAFF.